This T cell receptor (beta chain) was sequenced during a study of blood T cell repertoires in COVID-19 (TCRdb year 2020). About the study as a whole: Samples from collaborators originated in the United States, Italy and Spain and spanned both the acute and convalescent phases of COVID-19. The repertoires were released in a freely available public database meant as a resource for research on the immune response to SARS-CoV-2. Samples were obtained from the ongoing ImmuneRACE study (first 160 participants) and from roughly 1,300 subjects provided by 6 global collaborators. The prospective study material was composed of cDNA or gDNA derived from T cells, B-cell-depleted T cells, or PBMCs. Sample metadata almost always included a de-identified subject ID, COVID-19 status, age in years and sex. Subjects who had been exposed to COVID-19, were actively infected with it, or had recovered from it provided the deeply sampled blood TCRbeta repertoires that made up the dataset. Where available, HLA class I and class II types were taken from metadata supplied by the sample provider and were not determined by assay-based typing. What the work shows at the level of the full study, not this receptor alone: The quantity of clinical and demographic metadata differed by source and by participant and was supplied without curation.

As regards this clone: What this receptor recognizes is not known. No much larger clonotype is one base removed from it; base qualities were not supplied.

Whole blood was collected in K2EDTA tubes by collaborating institutions according to the institutions' own protocols. For TCRbeta analysis, collaborators shipped samples in one of three forms: frozen whole blood, isolated PBMCs, or DNA extracted from either of those sample types. TCRbeta CDR3 regions were amplified from genomic DNA using the immunoSEQ Assay, a bias-controlled multiplex PCR. As for how the authors treated the data: Within the assay, amplification of reference gene primers was used to estimate how many nucleated cells each sample contained. To quantify the absolute abundance of each unique TCRbeta CDR3 rearrangement, sequence reads were collapsed and filtered. For each sample, productive Simpson clonality was calculated by taking the square root of Simpson's diversity index across productive rearrangements. TCRdb mirrors the immuneACCESS table, restricted to in-frame sequences. Some clones are absent from its copies; in checked studies, under half trace to an unresolved V gene, and the reason for the others is unknown. Clone size and the V and J calls come from that table; the DNA yielded D and trimming. Present in this sample are 200,000 or so clones, 65% to 90% of which were seen just once. Approximately 5.9% of the sample goes to the ten largest clones.

The CDR3 sequence holds 14 residues, the cysteine and phenylalanine included. Just the 42-base CDR3 DNA is kept, in frame starting at base 1. Looking up the germline V gene yields CDR1 MDHEN and CDR2 SYDVKM. The V end loses 6 bases and the J end loses 2 bases, and a stretch of 10 bases separates them. Recombination linked TRBV28 to TRBJ1-4, with TRBD1 as a weak D call on 6 bases. This receptor was obtained from a man older than 75 with acute or convalescent COVID-19. Sequenced: peripheral blood. The CDR3 here reads CASRTGPTNEKLFF. The nucleotide sequence reads as follows: TGTGCCAGCAGGACAGGTCCCACTAATGAAAAACTGTTTTTT.